This TCR beta chain was profiled in a study of blood T cell repertoires in COVID-19 (dated by TCRdb to the early 2020s). Regarding the complete study: Samples covering the acute and convalescent phases of COVID-19 were provided by collaborators in the United States, Italy and Spain. The prospective study material was composed of cDNA or gDNA derived from T cells, B-cell-depleted T cells, or PBMCs. The dataset comprised deeply sampled blood TCRbeta repertoires from subjects exposed to, actively infected with, or recovered from COVID-19. A freely available public database, intended as a resource for researchers studying the immune response to SARS-CoV-2, is where the repertoires were released. The samples were drawn from the first 160 participants of the ongoing ImmuneRACE study and from 1,254 subjects provided by 6 global collaborators. The sample metadata nearly always contained a de-identified subject ID, COVID-19 status, age in years and sex. HLA class I and class II types, where available, came from metadata supplied by the sample provider rather than from assay-based typing.

The CDR3 numbers 12 residues from cysteine through phenylalanine. Left in the record is the CDR3 DNA by itself, 36 bases read in frame from the first base. V is pared back by 5 bases and J by 5 bases, with 9 bases lying between the germline termini. Worth noting for this clone: Its antigen is currently not known. Per-base qualities were not stored, and no clone one base away is much larger.

The immunoSEQ Assay, a bias-controlled multiplex PCR, was used to amplify TCRbeta CDR3 regions from genomic DNA. Per the source publication's procedure: The number of nucleated cells in each sample was estimated by amplification of reference gene primers within the assay. To quantify the absolute abundance of each unique TCRbeta CDR3 rearrangement, sequence reads were collapsed and filtered. For each sample, productive Simpson clonality was calculated as the square root of Simpson's diversity index across productive rearrangements. TCRdb provides this immuneACCESS table in a form limited to in-frame rearrangements. Some clones are lacking; in checked studies, under half of them reflect an unresolved V gene, and why the rest are absent is not known. For V, J and clone size, that table is used; D and trimming come from the DNA. The sample has about 200,000 clones on record, about four fifths of them singletons. Jointly, the top ten make up about 5.3% of the sample.

Overall results and qualifications from the work: How much clinical and demographic metadata was included differed by source and by participant, and the metadata was provided uncurated.

In the prospective study, participants were roughly 18 to 100 years old, resided in 25 or so geographic areas of the United States, and were enrolled through a virtual design. In the prospective study, participants were assigned to cohorts based on the clinical history participants reported in a screening survey and a study questionnaire. Exposed participants had been in contact with someone with a PCR-confirmed or clinician-diagnosed COVID-19 case within 2 weeks of study entry. Each participant in the prospective study had whole blood, serum and a nasopharyngeal or oropharyngeal swab collected by mobile phlebotomists. Over an approximately 2-month period, participants in the prospective study had the option of providing additional blood draws and questionnaires. Before DNA extraction, prospective study blood samples were shipped either frozen or at room temperature.

Sequenced: PBMCs or T cells enriched from blood (not recorded which). This TCR was sampled from a woman aged 45-65 years who had been exposed to COVID-19. The V gene is TRBV12-3 or TRBV12-4 and the J gene is TRBJ1-1, with an unclear D gene assignment. The bases are TGTGCCAGCAGTCCCAGACTGACTGAAGCTTTCTTT. The encoded protein is CASSPRLTEAFF.